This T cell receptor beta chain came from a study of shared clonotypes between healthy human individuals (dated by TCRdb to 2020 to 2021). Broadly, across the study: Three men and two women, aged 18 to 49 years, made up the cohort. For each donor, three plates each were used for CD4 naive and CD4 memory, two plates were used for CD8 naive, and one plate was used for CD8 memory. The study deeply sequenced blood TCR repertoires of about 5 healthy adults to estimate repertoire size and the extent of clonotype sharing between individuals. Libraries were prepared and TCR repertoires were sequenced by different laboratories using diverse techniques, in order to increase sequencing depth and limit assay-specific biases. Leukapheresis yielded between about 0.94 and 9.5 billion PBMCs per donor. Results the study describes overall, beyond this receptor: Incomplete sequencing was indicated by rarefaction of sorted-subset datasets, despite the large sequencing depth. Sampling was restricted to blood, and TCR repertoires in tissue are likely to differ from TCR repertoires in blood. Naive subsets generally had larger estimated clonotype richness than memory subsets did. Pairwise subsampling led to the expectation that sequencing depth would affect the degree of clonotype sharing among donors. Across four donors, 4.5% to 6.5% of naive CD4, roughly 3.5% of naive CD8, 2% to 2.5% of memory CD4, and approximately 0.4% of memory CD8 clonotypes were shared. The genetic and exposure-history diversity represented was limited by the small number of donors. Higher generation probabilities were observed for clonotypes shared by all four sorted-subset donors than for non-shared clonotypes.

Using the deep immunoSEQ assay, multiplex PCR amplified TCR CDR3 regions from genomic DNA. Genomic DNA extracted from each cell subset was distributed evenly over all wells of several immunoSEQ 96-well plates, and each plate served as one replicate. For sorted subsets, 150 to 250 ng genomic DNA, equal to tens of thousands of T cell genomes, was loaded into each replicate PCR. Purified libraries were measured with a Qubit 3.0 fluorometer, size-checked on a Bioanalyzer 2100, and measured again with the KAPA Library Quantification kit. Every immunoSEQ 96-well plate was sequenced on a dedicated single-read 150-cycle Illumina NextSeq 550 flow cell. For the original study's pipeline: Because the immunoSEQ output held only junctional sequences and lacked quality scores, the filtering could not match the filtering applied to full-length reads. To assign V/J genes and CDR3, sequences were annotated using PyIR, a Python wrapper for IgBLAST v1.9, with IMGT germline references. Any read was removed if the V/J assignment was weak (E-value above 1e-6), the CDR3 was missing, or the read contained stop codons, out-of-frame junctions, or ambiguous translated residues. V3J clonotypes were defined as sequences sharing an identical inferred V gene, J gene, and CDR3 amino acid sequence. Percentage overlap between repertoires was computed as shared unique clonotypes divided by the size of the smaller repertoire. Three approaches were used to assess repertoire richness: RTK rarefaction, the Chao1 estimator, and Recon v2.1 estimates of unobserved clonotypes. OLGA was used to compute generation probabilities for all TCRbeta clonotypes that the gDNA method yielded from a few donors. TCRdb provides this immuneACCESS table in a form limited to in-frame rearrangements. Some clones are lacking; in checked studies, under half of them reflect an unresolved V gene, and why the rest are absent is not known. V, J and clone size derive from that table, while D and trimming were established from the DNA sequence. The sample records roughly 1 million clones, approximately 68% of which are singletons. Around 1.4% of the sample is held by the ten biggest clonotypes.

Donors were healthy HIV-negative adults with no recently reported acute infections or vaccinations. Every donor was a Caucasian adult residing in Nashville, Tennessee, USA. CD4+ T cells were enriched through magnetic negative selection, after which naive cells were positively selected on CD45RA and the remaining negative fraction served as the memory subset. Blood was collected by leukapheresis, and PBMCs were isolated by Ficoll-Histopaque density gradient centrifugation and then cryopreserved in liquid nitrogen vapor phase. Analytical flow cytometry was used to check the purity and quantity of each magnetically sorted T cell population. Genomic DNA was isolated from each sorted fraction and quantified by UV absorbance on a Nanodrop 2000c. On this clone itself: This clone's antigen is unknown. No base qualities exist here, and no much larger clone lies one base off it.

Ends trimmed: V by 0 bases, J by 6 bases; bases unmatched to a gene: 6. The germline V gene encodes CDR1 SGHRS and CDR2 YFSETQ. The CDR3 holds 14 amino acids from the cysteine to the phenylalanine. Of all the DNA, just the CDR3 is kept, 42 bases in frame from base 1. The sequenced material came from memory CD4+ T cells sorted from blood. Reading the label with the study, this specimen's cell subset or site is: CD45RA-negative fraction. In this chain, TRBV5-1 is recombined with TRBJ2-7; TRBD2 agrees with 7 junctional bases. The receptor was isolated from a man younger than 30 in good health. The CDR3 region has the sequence CASSLVAGAPEQYF. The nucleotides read TGCGCCAGCAGCTTGGTGGCGGGAGCCCCCGAGCAGTACTTC.